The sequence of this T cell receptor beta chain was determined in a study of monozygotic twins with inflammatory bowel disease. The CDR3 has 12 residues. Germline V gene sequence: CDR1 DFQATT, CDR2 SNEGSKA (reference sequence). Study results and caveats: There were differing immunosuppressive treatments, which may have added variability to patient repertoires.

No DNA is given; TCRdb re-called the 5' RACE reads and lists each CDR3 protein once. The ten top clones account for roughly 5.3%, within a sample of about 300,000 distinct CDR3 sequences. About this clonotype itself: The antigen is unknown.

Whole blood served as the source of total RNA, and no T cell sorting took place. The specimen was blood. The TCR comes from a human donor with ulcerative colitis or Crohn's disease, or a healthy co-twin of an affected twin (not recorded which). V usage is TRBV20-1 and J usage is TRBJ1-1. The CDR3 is CSAYRGGTEAFF.